This TCR beta chain was recorded in a study of control samples from healthy donors and cancer patients. Trimming removed 4 bases at V and 6 bases at J, with 11 bases between. The CDR3 consists of 14 residues. Germline V gene data show CDR1 as KGHDR and CDR2 as SFDVKD. Only in-frame clones appear in the TCRdb table, and some are missing; sequencing was by immunoSEQ multiplex PCR. The table lists 160,000 or so clones, 92% of them singletons. The sequencing sample was made of blood. This clonotype was obtained from a woman aged 25 to 39 in good health. The rearrangement links TRBV24-1 to TRBJ2-2; maybe TRBD1 (6 bases). The CDR3 coding sequence is TGTGCCACCAGTGAGGCCGGGACACCCGGGGAGCTGTTTTTT. Amino acids: CATSEAGTPGELFF.